This T cell receptor (beta chain) derives from a study of cytomegalovirus exposure and HLA in healthy donors. Using immunoSEQ multiplex PCR, the repertoire was profiled, and TCRdb retains in-frame clones only, with some absent. Among around 74,000 clones listed, about 82% were seen once. This clonotype was obtained from a man under 40 in good health and CMV-seronegative. Specimen: PBMCs.

The DNA for the CDR3 is TGCGCCAGCAGCCGCAGCGGGGGGAATTCCTACAATGAGCAGTTCTTC. Residues: CASSRSGGNSYNEQFF. The V gene is TRBV5-1, the J gene TRBJ2-1, with 9 bases lining up with TRBD2. J lost 1 base, V lost 4 bases, and 6 bases had no gene match. The CDR3 spans 16 residues. Germline loops: CDR1 SGHRS, CDR2 YFSETQ.